This entry lists 8 T cell receptor beta chains sequenced from one sample in a study of blood T cell repertoires in COVID-19. TCRdb keeps only in-frame clones here, not all; method: immunoSEQ multiplex PCR. The repertoire includes more than 70,000 clones, approximately 86% of them detected once, and less than 9.5% sits in the top ten. Source material: peripheral blood. The receptors come from a man between 60 and 75 years old with acute or convalescent COVID-19.

This clone appeared a few times. The chain combines TRBV5-6 with TRBJ2-7; 7 nucleotides line up with TRBD2. CDR3 length equals 13 residues. Germline loops: CDR1 SGHDT, CDR2 YYEEEE. Trimming at V came to 3 bases and at J to 3 bases, leaving 3 bases not matched to a gene. The CDR3 DNA sequence: TGTGCCAGCAGCTCCGCGGGAGTCTACGAGCAGTACTTC. Translating gives CASSSAGVYEQYF. The full variable domain, in which reference TRBV5-6 and TRBJ2-7 provide the parts outside the CDR3, is DAGVTQSPTHLIKTRGQQVTLRCSPKSGHDTVSWYQQALGQGPQFIFQYYEEEERQRGNFPDRFSGHQFPNYSSELNVNALLLGDSALYLCASSSAGVYEQYFGPGTRLTVT.

V usage is TRBV29-1 and J usage is TRBJ1-1, with TRBD1 identical over 7 bases. Trimming at V came to 2 bases and at J to 3 bases, leaving 3 bases not matched to a gene. CDR3 length: 13 amino acids. CDR1 and CDR2 (germline): SQVTM, ANQGSEA. The CDR3 loop reads CSVEFTGDTEAFF. The CDR3 DNA is TGCAGCGTTGAATTCACAGGGGACACTGAAGCTTTCTTT.

J is TRBJ2-3 and V is TRBV30; the D gene is possibly TRBD2 (6 bases). The CDR3 sequence is 21 residues long. Looked up from germline, CDR1 is GTSNPN and CDR2 is SVGIG (reference sequence). Deletions cut 0 bases from V and 3 bases from J, with 31 bases between. CDR3 residues: CAWSVGGASGKGLLRTDTQYF. The CDR3 coding sequence is TGTGCCTGGAGTGTAGGTGGGGCTTCCGGGAAGGGACTCCTCAGGACAGATACGCAGTATTTT. The full variable domain, in which reference TRBV30 and TRBJ2-3 provide the parts outside the CDR3, is SQTIHQWPATLVQPVGSPLSLECTVEGTSNPNLYWYRQAAGRGLQLLFYSVGIGQISSEVPQNLSASRPQDRQFILSSKKLLLSDSGFYLCAWSVGGASGKGLLRTDTQYFGPGTRLTVL.

The rearrangement links TRBV19 to TRBJ1-6; 7 bases agree with TRBD1. CDR3 length: 15 residues. V lost 4 bases to trimming and J lost 10 bases; unmatched junction nucleotides: 10. CDR1 and CDR2 from the germline V gene are LNHDA and SQIVND (reference sequence). The CDR3 here is CASSKEAGGESPLHF. The CDR3 DNA follows: TGTGCCAGTAGTAAGGAGGCAGGGGGAGAGTCACCCCTCCACTTT.

The V and J genes are TRBV29-1 and TRBJ2-7; no clear D gene. Deletions cut 0 bases from V and 3 bases from J, with 15 bases between. The CDR3 totals 15 residues. Germline V gene data show CDR1 as SQVTM and CDR2 as ANQGSEA. In DNA form, the CDR3 reads TGCAGCGTTGAAGATTGCGAACCGGTATGCTACGAGCAGTACTTC. It is translated as CSVEDCEPVCYEQYF.

This chain joins TRBV2 and TRBJ2-1; 7 nucleotides agree with TRBD1. J was trimmed by 7 bases and V by 6 bases; bases with no gene match: 6. The CDR3 is 13 residues long. Germline values: CDR1 SNHLY, CDR2 FYNNEI. The CDR3 DNA follows: TGTGCCAGCAGAAACACAGGGGTGAATGAGCAGTTCTTC. Encoded protein: CASRNTGVNEQFF.

The chain carries TRBV6-2 or TRBV6-3 and TRBJ1-6; maybe TRBD1 (5 bases). This CDR3 region has 12 residues. Trimming took off 4 bases at V and 10 bases at J, with 8 bases between the two ends. Germline V gene lookup returns CDR1 MNHEY and CDR2 SVGEGT. The CDR3 sequence is CASSFQGSPLHF. DNA of the CDR3: TGTGCCAGCAGTTTTCAGGGATCACCCCTCCACTTT.

Points on this clone: An end of the junction does not agree with germline; a read error may underlie this. The V call is TRBV3-1 (or the pseudogene TRBV3-2), the J call TRBJ1-1; a possible D gene is TRBD1 (6 bases). Germline V gene sequence: CDR1 LGHDT, CDR2 YNNKEL (reference sequence). The CDR3 contains 14 residues. The CDR3 is CARSRRGGPTEAFF. In DNA form, the CDR3 reads TGTGCCCGCAGCCGACGGGGGGGGCCCACTGAAGCTTTCTTT.